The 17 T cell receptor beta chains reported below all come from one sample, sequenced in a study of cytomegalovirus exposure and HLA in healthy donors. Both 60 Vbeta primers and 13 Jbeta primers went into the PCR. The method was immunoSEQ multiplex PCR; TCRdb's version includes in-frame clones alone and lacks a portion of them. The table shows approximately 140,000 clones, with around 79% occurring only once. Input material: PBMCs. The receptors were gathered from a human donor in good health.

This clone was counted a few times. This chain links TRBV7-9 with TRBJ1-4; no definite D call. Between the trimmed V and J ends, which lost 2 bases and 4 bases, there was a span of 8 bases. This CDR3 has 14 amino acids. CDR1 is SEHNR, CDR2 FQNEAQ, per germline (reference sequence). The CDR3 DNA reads TGTGCCAGCAGCTTAATTGGCAGTAATGAAAAACTGTTTTTT. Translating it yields CASSLIGSNEKLFF.

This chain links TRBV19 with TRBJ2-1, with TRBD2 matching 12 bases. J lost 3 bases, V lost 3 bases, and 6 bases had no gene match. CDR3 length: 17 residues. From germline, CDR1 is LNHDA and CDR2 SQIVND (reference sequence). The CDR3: CASSISTSGSVYNEQFF. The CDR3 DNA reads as TGTGCCAGTAGTATCTCGACTAGCGGGAGTGTCTACAATGAGCAGTTCTTC.

The CDR3 is CASRKTGTSGYEQYF. Here the CDR3 DNA reads TGTGCCAGCAGAAAAACCGGGACTAGCGGTTACGAGCAGTACTTC. The chain employs TRBV5-4 and TRBJ2-7; 11 bases align to TRBD2. Germline assignment: CDR1 SGHNT and CDR2 YYREEE (reference sequence). CDR3 length: 15 residues. V lost 5 bases, J lost 4 bases, and 8 bases stayed unmatched.

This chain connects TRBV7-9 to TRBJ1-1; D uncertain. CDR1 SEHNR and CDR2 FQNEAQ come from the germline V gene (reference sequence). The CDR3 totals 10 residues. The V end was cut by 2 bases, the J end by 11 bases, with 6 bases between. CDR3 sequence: CASSLIQAFF. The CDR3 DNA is TGTGCCAGCAGCTTAATTCAGGCTTTCTTT.

This chain's CDR3 is CASSLRYPPGVGGKLFF. CDR3 in DNA: TGTGCCAGCAGCTTAAGGTACCCCCCAGGCGTTGGTGGAAAACTGTTTTTT. The V call is TRBV7-2, the J call TRBJ1-4; the D is unclear. In germline, CDR1 is SGHTA, CDR2 FQGNSA. The V gene lost 2 bases and the J gene lost 10 bases, with 23 bases spanning the gap. CDR3 size: 17 residues.

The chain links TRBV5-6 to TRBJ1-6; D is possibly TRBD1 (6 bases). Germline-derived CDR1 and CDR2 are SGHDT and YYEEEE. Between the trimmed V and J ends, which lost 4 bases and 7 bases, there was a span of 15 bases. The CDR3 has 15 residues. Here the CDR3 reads CASSHRAGGNSPLHF. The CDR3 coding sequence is TGTGCCAGCAGCCACAGGGCAGGTGGGAATTCACCCCTCCACTTT.

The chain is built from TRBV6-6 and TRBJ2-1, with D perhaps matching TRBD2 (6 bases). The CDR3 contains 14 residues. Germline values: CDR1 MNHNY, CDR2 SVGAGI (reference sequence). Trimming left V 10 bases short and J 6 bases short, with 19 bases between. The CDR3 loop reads CATRGDDRRNEQFF. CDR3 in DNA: TGTGCCACCCGCGGGGACGACAGACGCAATGAGCAGTTCTTC.

The CDR3 nucleotides are TGCGCCAGCAGCCAAGATGATTCTCGCGGGAGGGCCCCAGATACGCAGTATTTT. This translates into CASSQDDSRGRAPDTQYF. The chain combines TRBV4-3 with TRBJ2-3, with 9 bases lining up with TRBD2. With V trimmed by 0 bases and J by 4 bases, 11 bases remained unmatched. The CDR3 totals 18 residues. CDR1 is LGHNA, CDR2 YSLEER, per germline.

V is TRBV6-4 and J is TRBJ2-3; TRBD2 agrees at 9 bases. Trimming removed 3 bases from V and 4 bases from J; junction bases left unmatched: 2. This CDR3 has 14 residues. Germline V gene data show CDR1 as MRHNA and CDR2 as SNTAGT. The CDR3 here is CASSERGGPDTQYF. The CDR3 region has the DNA TGTGCCAGCAGTGAGCGGGGGGGCCCAGATACGCAGTATTTT.

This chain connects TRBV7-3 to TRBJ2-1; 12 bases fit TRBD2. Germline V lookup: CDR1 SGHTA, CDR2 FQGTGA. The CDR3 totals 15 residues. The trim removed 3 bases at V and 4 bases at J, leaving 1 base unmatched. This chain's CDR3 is CASSLGTSGYNEQFF. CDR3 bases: TGTGCCAGCAGCTTGGGGACTAGCGGGTACAATGAGCAGTTCTTC.

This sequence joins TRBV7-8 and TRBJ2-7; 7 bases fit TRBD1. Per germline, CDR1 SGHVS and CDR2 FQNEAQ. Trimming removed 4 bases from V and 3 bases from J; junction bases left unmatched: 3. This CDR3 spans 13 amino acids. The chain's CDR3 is CASSSRTGYEQYF. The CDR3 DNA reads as TGTGCCAGCAGCTCAAGGACAGGCTACGAGCAGTACTTC.

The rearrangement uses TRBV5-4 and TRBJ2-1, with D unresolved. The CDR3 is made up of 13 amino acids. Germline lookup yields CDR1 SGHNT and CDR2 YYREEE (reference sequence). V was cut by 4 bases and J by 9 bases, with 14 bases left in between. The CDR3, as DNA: TGTGCCAGCAGCCTCCTTGGTACGGGTGAGCAGTTCTTC. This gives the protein CASSLLGTGEQFF.

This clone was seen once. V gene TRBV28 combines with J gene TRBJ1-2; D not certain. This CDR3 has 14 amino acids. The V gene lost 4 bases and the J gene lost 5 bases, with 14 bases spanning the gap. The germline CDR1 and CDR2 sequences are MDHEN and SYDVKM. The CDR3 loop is CASSSVRQGYGYTF. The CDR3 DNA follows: TGTGCCAGCAGTTCCGTAAGACAAGGTTATGGCTACACCTTC.

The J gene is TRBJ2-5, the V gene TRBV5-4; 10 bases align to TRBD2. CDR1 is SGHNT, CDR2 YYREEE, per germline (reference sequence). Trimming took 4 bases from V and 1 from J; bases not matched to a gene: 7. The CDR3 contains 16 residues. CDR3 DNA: TGTGCCAGCAGCCTACCAGCGGGGGGGCCCCAAGAGACCCAGTACTTC. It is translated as CASSLPAGGPQETQYF.

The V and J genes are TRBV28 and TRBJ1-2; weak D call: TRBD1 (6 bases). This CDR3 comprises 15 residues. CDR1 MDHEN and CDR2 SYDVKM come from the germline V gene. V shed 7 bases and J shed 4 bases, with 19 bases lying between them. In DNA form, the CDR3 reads TGTGCCAGCACCTCACCCCAGGGGCGATTCTATGGCTACACCTTC. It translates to CASTSPQGRFYGYTF.

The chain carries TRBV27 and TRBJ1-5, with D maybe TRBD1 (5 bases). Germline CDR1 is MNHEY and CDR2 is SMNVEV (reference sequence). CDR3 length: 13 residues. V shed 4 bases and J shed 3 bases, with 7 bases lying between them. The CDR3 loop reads CASSWTINQPQHF. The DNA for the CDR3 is TGTGCCAGCAGTTGGACAATCAATCAGCCCCAGCATTTT.

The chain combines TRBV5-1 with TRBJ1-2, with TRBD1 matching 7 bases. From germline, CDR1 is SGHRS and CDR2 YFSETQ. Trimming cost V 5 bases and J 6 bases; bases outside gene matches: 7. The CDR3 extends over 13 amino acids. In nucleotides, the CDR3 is TGCGCCAGCAGACTGTCAGGGGGGAATGGCTACACCTTC. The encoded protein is CASRLSGGNGYTF.